This T cell receptor (beta chain) comes out of a study of technical replicates of blood from a handful of donors. The method was immunoSEQ multiplex PCR; TCRdb's version includes in-frame clones alone and lacks a portion of them. The sample has tens of thousands of clones; just under 95% are singletons. With 5 bases clipped from V and 7 bases from J, the junction kept 8 bases outside the gene matches. CDR1 is LNHDA, CDR2 SQIVND, per germline (reference sequence). The CDR3 contains 14 residues. Source material: T cells isolated from PBMCs. The receptor was derived from a human donor in good health. V gene TRBV19 combines with J gene TRBJ1-2, with 9 nucleotides matching TRBD1. The CDR3 DNA sequence: TGTGCCAGTAGTCCGTCGGACAGGGGAACTGGCTACACCTTC. This sequence encodes CASSPSDRGTGYTF.